This record concerns one T cell receptor beta chain sequence. This receptor's antigen is unknown. One base away there is no much larger clone; base qualities are not given. Receptor amplification or capture employed PCR. Sequencing instrument: Illumina HiSeq 2500. To normalize quantification of the TCRbeta repertoire, the TCR libraries were built with molecular barcoding that relied on unique molecular identifiers. TCRdb reprocessing: public reads trimmed at Q25 with fastp, clones called with MiXCR, in-frame beta chains kept. Identical CDR3 protein sequences are pooled into one entry, listed with their most common genes and DNA. The sample data list roughly 350,000 distinct CDR3 sequences, and around 15% of these were observed just once. The ten largest account for around 43% of the sample. The junction shows trimming of 5 bases on V and 3 bases on J, plus 17 bases between the germline ends. Taken from the germline V gene, the CDR1 and CDR2 loops are KGHSH and LQKENI. Counted from cysteine to phenylalanine, this CDR3 has 16 amino acids. The DNA shown is the 48-base CDR3, in frame from base 1.

The source of the sample is a study of T-cell reconstitution after alpha-beta-depleted transplantation in children listed by TCRdb under 2016. Describing the broader study: Using TCR repertoire profiling, the study quantitatively followed how T-cell immune reconstitution unfolded in children after TCRalphabeta/CD19-depleted allogeneic hematopoietic cell transplantation.

What the work shows at the level of the full study, not this receptor alone: Over subsequent months, a decline in hyperexpanded clone frequencies was noted, and after one year, T-cell counts and TCRbeta diversity were mostly ascribed to newly produced T cells. The apparently early alphabetaT-cell count recovery about two months after transplant was reportedly dependent on only several hundred rapidly expanded clones derived from non-depleted graft cells. The high TCRbeta diversity at day 60 in some patients was ascribed to recipient T cells and intrathymic progenitors that had survived conditioning.

In the paper's terms, the treatment or condition label means: allogeneic hematopoietic cell transplantation with graft depleted of TCRalphabeta T cells and CD19 B cells. The children who served as transplant recipients had been given grafts of TCRalphabeta/CD19-depleted allogeneic hematopoietic cells. This sequence uses TRBV18 and TRBJ1-5; D gene: possibly TRBD1, on 6 matching bases. The receptor was isolated from a male patient between 2 and 15 years old who had a stem cell transplant for acute lymphoblastic leukemia, so the T cells may come from the graft donor. The material sequenced was PBMCs, mostly from graft donor cells, taken 360 days after TCRalphabeta/CD19-depleted stem cell transplant. The nucleotide sequence reads as follows: TGTGCCAGCTCAACTTCCGGGACATCTTTCAATCAGCCCCAGCATTTT. Translated, this gives CASSTSGTSFNQPQHF.